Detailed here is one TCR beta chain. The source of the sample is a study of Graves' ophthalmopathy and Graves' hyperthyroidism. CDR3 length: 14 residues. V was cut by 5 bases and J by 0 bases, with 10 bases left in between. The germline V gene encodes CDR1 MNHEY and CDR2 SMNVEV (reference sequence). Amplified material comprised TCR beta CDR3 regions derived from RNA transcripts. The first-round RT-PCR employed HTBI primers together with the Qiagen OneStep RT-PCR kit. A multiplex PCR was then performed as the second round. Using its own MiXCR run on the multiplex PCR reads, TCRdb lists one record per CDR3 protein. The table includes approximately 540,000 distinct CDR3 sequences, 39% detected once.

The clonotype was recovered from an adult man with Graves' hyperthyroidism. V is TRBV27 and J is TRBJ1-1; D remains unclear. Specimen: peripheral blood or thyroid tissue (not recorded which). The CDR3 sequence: CASSPEMMNTEAFF. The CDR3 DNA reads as TGTGCCAGCAGTCCAGAGATGATGAACACTGAAGCTTTCTTT.